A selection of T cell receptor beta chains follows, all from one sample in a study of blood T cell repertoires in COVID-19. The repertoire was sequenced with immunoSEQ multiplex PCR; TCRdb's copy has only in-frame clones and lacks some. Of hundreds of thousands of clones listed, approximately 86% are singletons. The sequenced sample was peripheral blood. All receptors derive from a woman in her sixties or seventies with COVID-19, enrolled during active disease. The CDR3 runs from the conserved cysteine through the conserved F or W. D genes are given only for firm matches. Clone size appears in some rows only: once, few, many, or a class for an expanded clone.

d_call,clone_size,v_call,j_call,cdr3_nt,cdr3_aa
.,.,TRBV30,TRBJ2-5,TGTGCCGAAAGTAGGGAGGCACGGGGGGAGACCCAGTACTTC,CAESREARGETQYF
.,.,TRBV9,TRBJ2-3,TGTGCCAGCAGCGTAGGGGCTCAGGCGGGGACAGATACGCAGTATTTT,CASSVGAQAGTDTQYF
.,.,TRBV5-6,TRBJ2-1,TGTGCCAGCAGCCCCGGAGGGTTCGGGGGTCGGACCTACAATGAGCAGTTCTTC,CASSPGGFGGRTYNEQFF
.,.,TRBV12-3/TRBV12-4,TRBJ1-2,TGTGCCAGCGCCCGGGGAACTAACTATGGCTACACCTTC,CASARGTNYGYTF
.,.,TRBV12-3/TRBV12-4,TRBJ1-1,TGTGCCAGCGGGCCCTACACTGAAGCTTTCTTT,CASGPYTEAFF
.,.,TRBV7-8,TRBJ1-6,TGTGCCAGCAGCCCCCAAAGTGGCGCGGGTTCACCCCTCCACTTT,CASSPQSGAGSPLHF
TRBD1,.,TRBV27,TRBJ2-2,TGTGCCAGTTGGACAGGGGCATACACCGGGGAGCTGTTTTTT,CASWTGAYTGELFF
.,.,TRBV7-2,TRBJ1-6,TGTGCCAGCAGCCCTAGTCAGGGATCGAATTCACCCCTCCACTTT,CASSPSQGSNSPLHF
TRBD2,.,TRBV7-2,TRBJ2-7,TGTGCCAGCAGCTTAGTGTCGGGAGGTTCCTACGAGCAGTACTTC,CASSLVSGGSYEQYF
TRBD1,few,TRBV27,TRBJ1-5,TGTGCCAGCAGTTTATCGTGGAACAGGGGGAATCAGCCCCAGCATTTT,CASSLSWNRGNQPQHF
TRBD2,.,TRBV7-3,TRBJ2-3,TGTGCCAGCAGCTTAGGGCGGGGGTCCACAGATACGCAGTATTTT,CASSLGRGSTDTQYF
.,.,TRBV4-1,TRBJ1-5,TGCGCCAGCAGCCACTGCTTGGCTACCAGGGTAAGCAATCAGCCCCAGCATTTT,CASSHCLATRVSNQPQHF
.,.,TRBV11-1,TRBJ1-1,TGTGCCAGCAGACTTGGTTCGGACACTGAAGCTTTCTTT,CASRLGSDTEAFF
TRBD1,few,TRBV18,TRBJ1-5,TGTGCCAGCTCACCAGGGACAGGGGTGAGCAATCAGCCCCAGCATTTT,CASSPGTGVSNQPQHF
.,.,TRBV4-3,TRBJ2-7,TGCGCCAGCAGCCAAGGACAGATCTACGAGCAGTACTTC,CASSQGQIYEQYF
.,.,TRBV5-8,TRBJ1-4,TGTGCCAGCAGCTTGTACAGTGACATCAGTCGATTT,CASSLYSDISRF
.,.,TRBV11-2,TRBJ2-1,TGTGCCAGCAGCTTGGACTATCTGAACAATGAGCAGTTCTTC,CASSLDYLNNEQFF
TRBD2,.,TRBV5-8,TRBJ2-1,TGTGCCAGCAGCTTGGTTTTTCGTCTAGCGGGGTTGAGGAATGAGCAGTTCTTC,CASSLVFRLAGLRNEQFF
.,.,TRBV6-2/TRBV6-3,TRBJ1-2,TGTGCCAGCAGTTACTTGGACAAGAACTATGGCTACACCTTC,CASSYLDKNYGYTF
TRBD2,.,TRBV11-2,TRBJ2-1,TGTGCCAGCAGCTTCCTCGCCGGGGGGGATTACAATGAGCAGTTCTTC,CASSFLAGGDYNEQFF
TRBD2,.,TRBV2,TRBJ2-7,TGTGCCAGCAAAAGCGGGGGGGCCGGGGAGCAGTACTTC,CASKSGGAGEQYF
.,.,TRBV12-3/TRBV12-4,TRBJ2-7,TGTGCCAGCAGTTTTCGGAGGTCCGAGCAGTACTTC,CASSFRRSEQYF
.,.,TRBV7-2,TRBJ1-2,TGTGCCAGCAGCTTAGCGCCTCCGACTGTATTAAATGGCTACACCTTC,CASSLAPPTVLNGYTF
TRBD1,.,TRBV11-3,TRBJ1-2,TGTGCCAGCAGCCTCGGGACAGGGGATGCCTATGGCTACACCTTC,CASSLGTGDAYGYTF
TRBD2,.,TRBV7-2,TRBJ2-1,TGTGCCAGCAGTTGGGGGGGGACGTACAATGAGCAGTTCTTC,CASSWGGTYNEQFF
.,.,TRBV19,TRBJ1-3,TGTGCCAGTAGTACCGGGGTCTCCTCTGGAAACACCATATATTTT,CASSTGVSSGNTIYF
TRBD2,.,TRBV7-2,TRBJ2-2,TGTGCCAGCAGAGCCAAAGCGGGGGTCATGAACACCGGGGAGCTGTTTTTT,CASRAKAGVMNTGELFF
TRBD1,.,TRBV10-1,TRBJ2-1,TGCGCCAGCAGTGTGGGGGACAGCCACTACAATGAGCAGTTCTTC,CASSVGDSHYNEQFF
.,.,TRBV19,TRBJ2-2,TGTGCCAGCTACCAAGTAACCGGGGAGCTGTTTTTT,CASYQVTGELFF
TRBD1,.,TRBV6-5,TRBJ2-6,TGTGCCAGCAATCGACAGGGGTCTGGGGCCAACGTCCTGACTTTC,CASNRQGSGANVLTF
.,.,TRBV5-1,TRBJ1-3,TGCGCCAGCAGCTTGGATCAGGGGCACAACACCATATATTTT,CASSLDQGHNTIYF
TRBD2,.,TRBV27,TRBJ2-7,TGTGCCAGCAGTCCCCGCCGGGGAGGGTACGAGCAGTACTTC,CASSPRRGGYEQYF
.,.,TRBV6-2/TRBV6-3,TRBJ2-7,TGTGCCAGCAGTTCCCTTCTTTCCGGGGAGTACTACGAGCAGTACTTC,CASSSLLSGEYYEQYF
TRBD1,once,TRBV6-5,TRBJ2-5,TGTGCCAGCGGCAGGGGGGAGACCCAGTACTTC,CASGRGETQYF
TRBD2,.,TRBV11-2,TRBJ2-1,TGTGCCAGCAGCCATCCGGGACTAGCGGGAGCCTACAATGAGCAGTTCTTC,CASSHPGLAGAYNEQFF
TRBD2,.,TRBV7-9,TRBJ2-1,TGTGCCAGCAGCTTAAGGACTAGCTCCCATGAGCAGTTCTTC,CASSLRTSSHEQFF
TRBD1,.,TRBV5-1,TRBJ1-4,TGCGCCAGCAGCTTGGCGGACAGGGATGGTGAAAAACTGTTTTTT,CASSLADRDGEKLFF
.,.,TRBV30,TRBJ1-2,TGTGCCTGGAGGGGAGGGTTCCCGAACAGGGATCCCCGTGGCTACACCTTC,CAWRGGFPNRDPRGYTF
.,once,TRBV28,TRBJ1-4,TGTGCCAGCAGTTTATTGGCCCAGGGGACTGAAAAACTGTTTTTT,CASSLLAQGTEKLFF
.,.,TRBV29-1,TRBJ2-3,TGCAGCTCATGGGGCGGGCGGGACCGCACAGATACGCAGTATTTT,CSSWGGRDRTDTQYF
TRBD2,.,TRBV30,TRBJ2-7,TGTGCCTGGAGTGACTGGACTAGCGGGTTTTACGAGCAGTACTTC,CAWSDWTSGFYEQYF
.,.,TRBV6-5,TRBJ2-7,TGTGCCAGCAAACACCAGGGGCTACTGAACGAGCAGTACTTC,CASKHQGLLNEQYF